These 21 T cell receptor beta chains were all obtained from the same sample, sequenced in a study of blood T cell repertoires in COVID-19. Sequencing was performed with immunoSEQ multiplex PCR; in TCRdb, only in-frame clones are kept and a portion is missing. Among about 120,000 clones listed, roughly 76% were seen once. Sequences were obtained from peripheral blood. These receptors all stem from a human donor in a cohort sampled during active COVID-19.

This rearrangement joins TRBV5-4 to TRBJ2-3, with 11 bases lining up with TRBD1. V lost 5 bases and J lost 3; bases outside the gene matches: 5. CDR3 length: 15 amino acids. Germline-derived CDR1 and CDR2 are SGHNT and YYREEE (reference sequence). The CDR3 region has the DNA TGTGCCAGCAGGCGGGGACAGGGGGTGACAGATACGCAGTATTTT. It yields the protein CASRRGQGVTDTQYF. Filled out from reference TRBV5-4 and TRBJ2-3, the complete variable domain reads ETGVTQSPTHLIKTRGQQVTLRCSSQSGHNTVSWYQQALGQGPQFIFQYYREEENGRGNFPPRFSGLQFPNYSSELNVNALELDDSALYLCASRRGQGVTDTQYFGPGTRLTVL.

V is TRBV30 and J is TRBJ1-5, with 9 bases aligning to TRBD1. Germline values: CDR1 GTSNPN, CDR2 SVGIG (reference sequence). Unmatched junction bases numbered 8, after V lost 2 bases and J lost 6 bases. The CDR3 length is 15 residues. In DNA form, the CDR3 reads TGTGCCTGGAGTTTCGACAGGGGGTTATTTCAGCCCCAGCATTTT. Its translation: CAWSFDRGLFQPQHF.

The CDR3 region is CASSGDSGQETQYF. The CDR3 bases are TGTGCCAGCAGTGGTGATAGCGGACAAGAGACCCAGTACTTC. The genes are TRBV2 and TRBJ2-5; the D gene is possibly TRBD2 (6 bases). This CDR3 is 14 amino acids long. Per germline, CDR1 SNHLY and CDR2 FYNNEI. With 4 bases removed from V and 2 bases from J, the gap between germline ends came to 11 bases.

This clone has a handful of counts. The chain is built from TRBV5-8 and TRBJ1-5; 9 positions agree with TRBD1. From germline, CDR1 is SGHTS and CDR2 YDEGEE. The CDR3 has 14 amino acids. The junction had 5 bases not matched to a gene; V was cut back by 4 bases and J by 6 bases. The DNA for the CDR3 is TGTGCCAGCAGCGGGACAGGGAGAGGTCAGCCCCAGCATTTT. Amino acid sequence: CASSGTGRGQPQHF.

V is TRBV18 and J is TRBJ1-5; 8 positions match TRBD1. J was trimmed by 2 bases and V by 6 bases; bases with no gene match: 3. Germline values: CDR1 KGHSH, CDR2 LQKENI. The CDR3 has 14 residues. CDR3 DNA sequence: TGTGCCAGCTCGCAGGGACAGGGCAATCAGCCCCAGCATTTT. This sequence encodes CASSQGQGNQPQHF.

This chain links TRBV1 with TRBJ1-1; the listed D gene, TRBD1, was not tested against the DNA. TRBV1 is marked as a pseudogene. CDR3 length equals 14 residues. The CDR3 DNA reads TGCACCAGCAGCCGGACAGTGCTGAACACTGAAGCTTTCTTT. Translated: CTSSRTVLNTEAFF.

This chain connects TRBV6-5 to TRBJ2-7; TRBD1 agrees at 7 bases. The CDR3 runs 15 residues. The germline CDR1 and CDR2 sequences are MNHEY and SVGAGI. The ends lost 7 bases at V and 1 base at J; junction bases unmatched: 10. The CDR3 DNA reads TGTGCCAGCACCTCTAGGACAGGTCGGTCCTACGAGCAGTACTTC. It is translated as CASTSRTGRSYEQYF.

This clone was seen more than once but under ten times. The DNA of the CDR3 is TGTGCCAGCATAATAGCGGGAGGTCCCACAGATACGCAGTATTTT. It codes for CASIIAGGPTDTQYF. The V and J genes are TRBV5-6 and TRBJ2-3; TRBD2 matches at 10 bases. After removal of 6 bases from V and 2 bases from J, the junction contained 6 bases not matched to a gene. Germline assignment: CDR1 SGHDT and CDR2 YYEEEE. The CDR3 is made up of 15 amino acids.

The chain is built from TRBV27 and TRBJ2-2; TRBD1 matches at 9 bases. J was trimmed by 4 bases and V by 3 bases; bases with no gene match: 6. Germline CDR1 MNHEY, CDR2 SMNVEV (reference sequence). The CDR3 loop spans 16 amino acids. The CDR3 loop reads CASSLVQGAFTGELFF. The DNA of the CDR3 is TGTGCCAGCAGTTTGGTACAGGGGGCATTCACCGGGGAGCTGTTTTTT.

The chain joins TRBV5-6 to TRBJ1-1; 8 nucleotides agree with TRBD1. This CDR3 contains 18 residues. The ends lost 0 bases at V and 0 bases at J; junction bases unmatched: 10. Germline CDR1 is SGHDT and CDR2 is YYEEEE. The CDR3 spells CASSLGVGRGLMNTEAFF. The CDR3 nucleotides read TGTGCCAGCAGCTTGGGGGTGGGCAGGGGGCTTATGAACACTGAAGCTTTCTTT. The variable domain in full, completed from reference TRBV5-6 and TRBJ1-1, reads DAGVTQSPTHLIKTRGQQVTLRCSPKSGHDTVSWYQQALGQGPQFIFQYYEEEERQRGNFPDRFSGHQFPNYSSELNVNALLLGDSALYLCASSLGVGRGLMNTEAFFGQGTRLTVV.

The chain joins TRBV2 to TRBJ1-1; TRBD1 aligns across 9 bases. CDR1 and CDR2 from the germline V gene are SNHLY and FYNNEI. The CDR3 has 13 residues. The V and J ends lost 6 bases and 2 bases, in that order; junction bases with no gene match: 1. The CDR3 region is CASRGQGNTEAFF. For the CDR3, the DNA is TGTGCCAGCAGGGGACAGGGAAACACTGAAGCTTTCTTT.

The chain recombines TRBV16 with TRBJ2-2; 9 bases agree with TRBD1. J lost 3 bases, V lost 2 bases, and 7 bases had no gene match. Germline-derived CDR1 and CDR2 are KGHSY and FQNENV. This CDR3 has 17 amino acids. The DNA of the CDR3 is TGTGCCAGCAGCCAACTTACAGGGGGCCGTTACACCGGGGAGCTGTTTTTT. Encoded protein: CASSQLTGGRYTGELFF.

The J gene is TRBJ2-3, the V gene TRBV7-3, with 9 nucleotides matching TRBD2. The CDR3 is 15 amino acids. The germline CDR1 and CDR2 sequences are SGHTA and FQGTGA. V gave up 5 bases and J gave up 6 bases; unmatched junction bases: 9. CDR3 sequence (DNA): TGTGCCAGCAGCCTACAGGGACTAGCAGGGGATACGCAGTATTTT. This codes for CASSLQGLAGDTQYF.

This chain joins TRBV28 and TRBJ2-7, with a tentative D call TRBD2 (7 bases). The CDR3 loop spans 14 amino acids. V was pared by 7 bases and J by 6 bases, with 19 bases between. Per germline, CDR1 MDHEN and CDR2 SYDVKM. The CDR3 sequence is CASTFRQGRGEQYF. In nucleotides, the CDR3 is TGTGCCAGCACTTTCCGGCAGGGGAGGGGCGAGCAGTACTTC.

The chain is built from TRBV27 and TRBJ2-6; TRBD1 is a possible D gene (6 bases). The CDR3 runs to 15 residues. Deletions cut 6 bases from V and 0 bases from J, with 9 bases between. In germline, CDR1 is MNHEY, CDR2 SMNVEV (reference sequence). The CDR3 DNA sequence: TGTGCCAGCAGCGGACAGAGCTCTGGGGCCAACGTCCTGACTTTC. This codes for CASSGQSSGANVLTF.

The V and J genes are TRBV7-6 and TRBJ1-1; 7 bases are shared with TRBD1. The CDR3 covers 13 residues. Per germline, CDR1 SGHVS and CDR2 FNYEAQ. Trimming cost V 7 bases and J 5 bases; bases outside gene matches: 7. CDR3 in DNA: TGTGCCAGCAACCCGACAGGGTGGACTGAAGCTTTCTTT. This translates into CASNPTGWTEAFF.

The chain is built from TRBV7-9 and TRBJ2-7; the match to TRBD2 covers 11 bases. CDR1 and CDR2 from the germline V gene are SEHNR and FQNEAQ (reference sequence). With V trimmed by 4 bases and J by 2 bases, 10 bases remained unmatched. CDR3 length: 17 residues. As DNA, the CDR3 is TGTGCCAGCAGCTCCGGGAATAGCGGGAGGGTCCCCTACGAGCAGTACTTC. Translation gives CASSSGNSGRVPYEQYF.

The genes are TRBV5-1 and TRBJ2-2; TRBD2 might be the D (5 bases). Trimming left V 4 bases short and J 4 bases short, with 11 bases between. This CDR3 is built from 14 residues. Germline values: CDR1 SGHRS, CDR2 YFSETQ. Here the CDR3 DNA reads TGCGCCAGCAGCGGGAGCAGCCGCACCGGGGAGCTGTTTTTT. Amino acid sequence: CASSGSSRTGELFF.

This clone was seen more than once but under ten times. The chain joins TRBV2 to TRBJ1-5, with D perhaps TRBD1 (6 bases). The V and J ends lost 7 bases and 4 bases respectively, with 8 bases between them. The germline V gene has CDR1 SNHLY and CDR2 FYNNEI. The CDR3 covers 12 residues. As DNA, the CDR3 is TGTGCCAGCAAACAGGGAAATCAGCCCCAGCATTTT. Protein sequence: CASKQGNQPQHF. The variable domain in full, completed from reference TRBV2 and TRBJ1-5, reads EPEVTQTPSHQVTQMGQEVILRCVPISNHLYFYWYRQILGQKVEFLVSFYNNEISEKSEIFDDQFSVERPDGSNFTLKIRSTKLEDSAMYFCASKQGNQPQHFGDGTRLSIL.

V usage is TRBV28 and J usage is TRBJ1-1, with TRBD1 matching 8 bases. The V segment lost 6 bases and the J segment 3 bases; nucleotides outside the gene matches: 18. The germline gives CDR1 MDHEN, CDR2 SYDVKM. The CDR3 is made up of 18 amino acids. The CDR3 here is CASRSGIGAGGEYTEAFF. CDR3 in DNA: TGTGCCAGCAGGTCAGGTATCGGGGCAGGGGGCGAATACACTGAAGCTTTCTTT.

The chain has TRBV6-2 or TRBV6-3 and TRBJ1-2, with a tentative D call TRBD1 (5 bases). V lost 0 bases, J lost 8 bases, and 19 bases lay in between. Germline V gene sequence: CDR1 MNHEY, CDR2 SVGEGT. CDR3 length equals 16 residues. The CDR3, as DNA: TGTGCCAGCAGTTACTCAGACCGGGACTCAATGTTGGGCTACACCTTC. Residues: CASSYSDRDSMLGYTF.